The rows below give T cell receptor beta chains drawn from one sample of a study of CD8+ T cells in alopecia areata. Repertoires were generated with immunoSEQ multiplex PCR, while TCRdb's copy carries only in-frame clones and drops some. The data show around 160,000 clones, around 47% seen once. Specimen: CD4+ T cells sorted from blood. These receptors came from a human donor with alopecia areata. Each CDR3 is given with its conserved first and last residue. The D gene is left open where the match is weak. Clone size is not always given. Where it is, it says once, few, many or a class for expanded clones.

TRBD2	.	TRBV6-5	TRBJ2-5	TGTGCCAGCAGTTTCCTAAGCGGGGACCAGTACTTC	CASSFLSGDQYF
TRBD1	.	TRBV5-1	TRBJ2-3	TGCGCCAGCAGCAGCGACAGGGCCAAATCGCAGTATTTT	CASSSDRAKSQYF
.	.	TRBV25-1	TRBJ2-1	TGTGCCAGCAGTGAGAGGGGGGGACGCCACAATGAGCAGTTCTTC	CASSERGGRHNEQFF
TRBD2	.	TRBV5-1	TRBJ2-5	TGCGCCAGCAGCTTGGGACTAGCGGGAGTCCAAGAGACCCAGTACTTC	CASSLGLAGVQETQYF
TRBD2	.	TRBV27	TRBJ2-5	TGTGCCAGCAGTGTGCGGGAGGGGGAGACCCAGTACTTC	CASSVREGETQYF
.	.	TRBV28	TRBJ2-2	TGTGCCAGCAGAACTCCCCTCAAGGAGCTGTTTTTT	CASRTPLKELFF
.	.	TRBV30	TRBJ2-4	TGTGCCGGACAAAAAGGGCTAGCCAAAAACATTCAGTACTTC	CAGQKGLAKNIQYF
.	.	TRBV5-1	TRBJ2-2	TGCGCCAGCGGGAAAGGGGTTGCGAACACCGGGGAGCTGTTTTTT	CASGKGVANTGELFF
.	.	TRBV30	TRBJ1-2	TGTGCCTGGAGACCCCGGGGGGCCAACTATGGCTACACCTTC	CAWRPRGANYGYTF
TRBD2	.	TRBV29-1	TRBJ2-3	TGCAGCGCCTGGAGCCTAGCGGGAGCTCCGCAGTATTTT	CSAWSLAGAPQYF
.	many	TRBV2	TRBJ2-6	TGTGCCAGCAGTTCGGGGTTCGCTGGGGCCAACGTCCTGACTTTC	CASSSGFAGANVLTF
.	.	TRBV2	TRBJ2-1	TGTGCCAGCAGGAGACAGGCCATGGAGCAGTTCTTC	CASRRQAMEQFF
TRBD2	once	TRBV5-1	TRBJ2-5	TGCGCCAGCAGCTTGGCGGGAGGGCCGCAAGGGACCCAGTACTTC	CASSLAGGPQGTQYF
.	few	TRBV30	TRBJ2-1	TGTGCCTGGACCCGTGCGCAGATAGAGCAGTTCTTC	CAWTRAQIEQFF
.	.	TRBV27	TRBJ2-3	TGTGCCAGCAGTGACGAAAATAGACGCACAGATACGCAGTATTTT	CASSDENRRTDTQYF
.	.	TRBV23-1	TRBJ2-7	TGCGCCAGGAGGCGGGTCACTATGTGTCCCTCTCGGGAGCAGTACTTC	CARRRVTMCPSREQYF
.	.	TRBV30	TRBJ2-7	TGTGCCTGGAGTGTACATTTGCGGTACGAGCAGTACTTC	CAWSVHLRYEQYF
TRBD1	.	TRBV5-4	TRBJ2-1	TGTGCCAGCAGCGCGGGACAGGGGGCGGGCAATGAGCAGTTCTTC	CASSAGQGAGNEQFF
TRBD2	.	TRBV29-1	TRBJ2-5	TGCAGCGTTCAGCTAGCGGGAGGGGGTTTTGGGACCCAGTACTTC	CSVQLAGGGFGTQYF
.	.	TRBV20-1	TRBJ1-2	TGCAGTCCCCCTAACTATGGCTACACCTTC	CSPPNYGYTF
.	.	TRBV5-1	TRBJ2-3	TGCGCCAGCAGCACCGAGGTCACAGATACGCAGTATTTT	CASSTEVTDTQYF
.	few	TRBV7-7	TRBJ2-5	TGTGCTAGCAGCTCCGGGAGTTCAGAGACCCAGTACTTC	CASSSGSSETQYF
TRBD1	.	TRBV19	TRBJ2-6	TGTGCCAGTGAGGACAGGCGGGGGGCCAACGTCCTGACTTTC	CASEDRRGANVLTF
TRBD1	few	TRBV6-5	TRBJ1-2	TGTGCCAGCAGTTACTCTTCAGGGGGCGGCTATGGCTACACCTTC	CASSYSSGGGYGYTF
.	.	TRBV4-1	TRBJ2-6	TGCGCCAGCAGCCAAGTGCCGGGGAAAGGGGCCAACGTCCTGACTTTC	CASSQVPGKGANVLTF
.	.	TRBV6-6	TRBJ2-1	TGTGCCAGCACATCTCACGACAGCCACGACCAGTTCTTC	CASTSHDSHDQFF
.	.	TRBV2	TRBJ2-5	TGTGCCAGCAGTGAATCACGCCAGTACTTC	CASSESRQYF
.	.	TRBV5-1	TRBJ2-2	TGCGCCAGCAGCTTCTACGGGAGCACCGGGGAGCTGTTTTTT	CASSFYGSTGELFF
.	once	TRBV11-2	TRBJ2-2	TGTGCCAGCAGCTTCCGGCGGGCCTTATCCGGGGAGCTGTTTTTT	CASSFRRALSGELFF
.	.	TRBV5-1	TRBJ2-7	TGCGCCAGCAGCTTGGGTTCGGGGCTGCTCGAGCAGTACTTC	CASSLGSGLLEQYF